This is a list of T cell receptor beta chains from one sample in a study of identical twins. TCRdb itself ran the 5' RACE reads through MiXCR, one entry per CDR3 protein. Among about 210,000 distinct CDR3 sequences, around a tenth were seen once, and the ten largest hold 5.1%. Material for sequencing was memory (CD45RO+) T cells sorted from blood. The receptors here all came from a woman younger than 30 in good health. Both conserved end residues are part of each CDR3. D genes are given only for firm matches. Clone size, where shown, is once, few, many, or a class for clones that have expanded.

clone size	CDR3 length	V gene	J gene	D gene	CDR3 DNA	CDR3 protein
-	13	TRBV12-3/TRBV12-4	TRBJ2-4	-	TGTGCCAGCAGTTTCGCAGGGAAAAACATTCAGTACTTC	CASSFAGKNIQYF
-	16	TRBV6-5	TRBJ2-4	-	TGTGCCAGCAGCTACGACAGTTCCCTAGCCAAAAACATTCAGTACTTC	CASSYDSSLAKNIQYF
-	18	TRBV7-4	TRBJ2-1	TRBD2	TGTGCCAGCAGCTCGGAGGAAGTGAGCGGGATCGACGAGAATGAGCAGTTCTTC	CASSSEEVSGIDENEQFF
-	13	TRBV5-5	TRBJ2-5	-	TGTGCCAGCAGCTTCACAGGGAAAGAGACCCAGTACTTC	CASSFTGKETQYF
-	15	TRBV12-1	TRBJ2-2	-	TGTGCCAGCAGCTTAAGTGGACAGCGCACCGGGGAGCTGTTTTTT	CASSLSGQRTGELFF
-	17	TRBV5-1	TRBJ2-5	TRBD2	TGCGCCAGCAGCTTCACCCCCTCGGGGGGATCAAGAGAGACCCAGTACTTC	CASSFTPSGGSRETQYF
many	15	TRBV5-1	TRBJ2-3	-	TGCGCCAGCAGCCCACAACTCTTAAGCACAGATACGCAGTATTTT	CASSPQLLSTDTQYF
many	13	TRBV10-2	TRBJ1-1	-	TGCGCCAGCAGCTGGGGGCGGGACACTGAAGCTTTCTTT	CASSWGRDTEAFF
-	15	TRBV11-3	TRBJ2-3	-	TGTGCCAGCAGCTTGGAAGGATTTCTCACAGATACGCAGTATTTT	CASSLEGFLTDTQYF
-	16	TRBV2	TRBJ2-7	TRBD1	TGTGCCAGCAGACCTCAGACAGGGATGGGCTCCTACGAGCAGTACTTC	CASRPQTGMGSYEQYF
-	15	TRBV27	TRBJ2-7	TRBD2	TGTGCCAGCAGACCCCTAGCGGGAGCAGAGCTCGAGCAGTACTTC	CASRPLAGAELEQYF
-	11	TRBV29-1	TRBJ1-1	TRBD1	TGCAGCGCCCGGACAGGGGCTGAAGCTTTCTTT	CSARTGAEAFF